This passage covers 17 T cell receptor beta chains from one sample sequenced in a study of blood T cell repertoires in COVID-19. Produced via immunoSEQ multiplex PCR; TCRdb's table is partial and in-frame only. Here the sample spans around 190,000 clones, about 84% being singletons. Sequencing was performed on PBMCs or T cells enriched from blood (not recorded which). Receptors were obtained from a man aged 35 to 55 with acute COVID-19.

The chain couples TRBV6-1 to TRBJ1-2; tentative D call: TRBD1 (6 bases). The germline V and J ends were trimmed by 3 bases and 4 bases, with 15 bases remaining between them. In germline, CDR1 is MNHNS, CDR2 SASEGT. The CDR3 length is 15 residues. CDR3 protein: CASSELADSIYGYTF. CDR3 bases: TGTGCCAGCAGTGAGTTGGCGGACAGCATCTATGGCTACACCTTC.

The CDR3 reads CASARNTEAFF. CDR3 bases: TGTGCCAGTGCCAGGAACACTGAAGCTTTCTTT. The chain carries TRBV19 and TRBJ1-1; D not certain. CDR1 and CDR2 from the germline V gene are LNHDA and SQIVND (reference sequence). The CDR3 has 11 amino acids. Trimming stripped 8 bases from V and 1 base from J, with 5 bases between. Full variable domain (missing parts from reference TRBV19 and TRBJ1-1): DGGITQSPKYLFRKEGQNVTLSCEQNLNHDAMYWYRQDPGQGLRLIYYSQIVNDFQKGDIAEGYSVSREKKESFPLTVTSAQKNPTAFYLCASARNTEAFFGQGTRLTVV.

The chain employs TRBV30 and TRBJ1-3; no firm D call. The length of the CDR3 is 14 residues. Germline loops: CDR1 GTSNPN, CDR2 SVGIG (reference sequence). Trimming stripped 4 bases from V and 2 bases from J, with 12 bases between. CDR3 sequence reads: CAWITTVPGNTIYF. CDR3 nucleotide sequence: TGTGCCTGGATTACTACCGTTCCTGGAAACACCATATATTTT. The whole variable domain, filled in from reference TRBV30 and TRBJ1-3, reads SQTIHQWPATLVQPVGSPLSLECTVEGTSNPNLYWYRQAAGRGLQLLFYSVGIGQISSEVPQNLSASRPQDRQFILSSKKLLLSDSGFYLCAWITTVPGNTIYFGEGSWLTVV.

The V call is TRBV27, the J call TRBJ2-3; D might be TRBD1 (6 bases). Germline loops: CDR1 MNHEY, CDR2 SMNVEV (reference sequence). This CDR3 contains 13 residues. Trimming left V 5 bases short and J 6 bases short, with 12 bases between. The CDR3 nucleotides read TGTGCCAGCAGTCAATACAGGGTGGATACGCAGTATTTT. Translating gives CASSQYRVDTQYF.

This chain links TRBV20-1 with TRBJ2-5; no firm D call. The CDR3 length is 11 residues. Per the germline V gene, CDR1 is DFQATT and CDR2 is SNEGSKA (reference sequence). V shed 0 bases and J shed 6 bases, with 5 bases lying between them. The CDR3 DNA reads as TGCAGTGCTAGAGATCTACAGACCCAGTACTTC. The encoded protein is CSARDLQTQYF.

The V and J genes are TRBV9 and TRBJ2-7; D remains unclear. Germline CDR1 and CDR2: SGDLS and YYNGEE. V was clipped by 3 bases and J by 4 bases, with 20 bases between them. The CDR3 has 16 amino acids. The CDR3 protein is CASSDYIIGSGYEQYF. For the CDR3, the DNA is TGTGCCAGCAGCGACTACATAATAGGTTCGGGTTACGAGCAGTACTTC.

Points on this clone: The sample carries other DNA sequences with the same CDR3. The genes are TRBV5-1 and TRBJ2-1, with 12 positions matching TRBD2. V was clipped by 4 bases and J by 6 bases; unmatched bases: 8. There are 16 residues in the CDR3. CDR1 is SGHRS, CDR2 YFSETQ, per germline. The CDR3 nucleotides are TGCGCCAGCAGCCCCAGGACTAGCGGGACGTCCAATGAGCAGTTCTTC. Protein sequence: CASSPRTSGTSNEQFF. Using reference TRBV5-1 and TRBJ2-1 for the parts outside the CDR3, the full variable domain is KAGVTQTPRYLIKTRGQQVTLSCSPISGHRSVSWYQQTPGQGLQFLFEYFSETQRNKGNFPGRFSGRQFSNSRSEMNVSTLELGDSALYLCASSPRTSGTSNEQFFGPGTRLTVL.

The chain carries TRBV6-5 and TRBJ1-6; unclear D gene. Trimming stripped 5 bases from V and 7 bases from J, with 9 bases between. In germline, CDR1 is MNHEY, CDR2 SVGAGI. This CDR3 is 13 amino acids long. The CDR3 DNA follows: TGTGCCAGCAGTCTCTTCGGGAATTCACCCCTCCACTTT. Protein sequence: CASSLFGNSPLHF.

This sequence joins TRBV20-1 and TRBJ1-1; D may be TRBD1 (6 bases). Germline-derived CDR1 and CDR2 are DFQATT and SNEGSKA (reference sequence). Trimming left V 4 bases short and J 8 bases short, with 11 bases between. This CDR3 is built from 11 residues. For the CDR3, the DNA is TGCAGTGCTATAAGACAGGAAGAAGCTTTCTTT. This encodes CSAIRQEEAFF.

This clone has just one count. The V gene is TRBV24-1, the J gene TRBJ2-1; TRBD1 matches 7 bases. V was pared by 4 bases and J by 0 bases, with 8 bases of the junction left unmatched. The germline gives CDR1 KGHDR, CDR2 SFDVKD. The length of the CDR3 is 17 residues. The CDR3 protein is CATSDPGQSSSYNEQFF. CDR3 DNA: TGTGCCACCAGTGACCCGGGACAGTCCTCCTCCTACAATGAGCAGTTCTTC.

This clone was seen a handful of times. The chain is built from TRBV18 and TRBJ1-2, with a weak D call TRBD1 (6 bases). There are 16 residues in the CDR3. The germline gives CDR1 KGHSH, CDR2 LQKENI. Trimming shortened V by 0 bases and J by 5 bases, and 16 bases separated the two germline ends. The CDR3 DNA reads TGTGCCAGCTCACCACCAGTCAGGGGTGGTTTGTATGGCTACACCTTC. This translates into CASSPPVRGGLYGYTF.

The gene calls are TRBV24-1 and TRBJ2-2, with TRBD2 matching 11 bases. The CDR3 extends over 17 amino acids. After removal of 3 bases from V and 1 base from J, the junction contained 3 bases not matched to a gene. Germline values: CDR1 KGHDR, CDR2 SFDVKD. The CDR3 coding sequence is TGTGCCACCAGTGATCGACTAGCGGGAAGGAACACCGGGGAGCTGTTTTTT. Protein product: CATSDRLAGRNTGELFF.

The rearrangement links TRBV5-1 to TRBJ2-2; 11 bases agree with TRBD2. The V gene end was trimmed by 2 bases and the J gene end by 6 bases; junction bases not matched to a gene: 3. Germline assignment: CDR1 SGHRS and CDR2 YFSETQ. This CDR3 has 15 amino acids. CDR3 region: CASSLVAGGAGELFF. In DNA form, the CDR3 reads TGCGCCAGCAGCTTAGTAGCGGGAGGGGCCGGGGAGCTGTTTTTT.

The chain combines TRBV25-1 with TRBJ1-5, with a weak D call TRBD1 (6 bases). This CDR3 spans 16 amino acids. Germline V CDR1 and CDR2: MGHDK, SYGVNS. Trimming removed 8 bases at V and 0 bases at J, with 17 bases between. CDR3: CASSPGGHYSNQPQHF. DNA for the CDR3: TGTGCCAGCTCCCCGGGGGGCCACTATAGCAATCAGCCCCAGCATTTT.

The chain joins TRBV7-3 to TRBJ2-2, with 8 bases fitting TRBD2. V lost 5 bases, J lost 3 bases, and 8 bases stayed unmatched. This CDR3 region has 16 residues. The germline V gene encodes CDR1 SGHTA and CDR2 FQGTGA. The CDR3 bases are TGTGCCAGCAGCCTACTAGCGGTGAGCGACACCGGGGAGCTGTTTTTT. The encoded protein is CASSLLAVSDTGELFF. The full variable domain, with the rest looked up from reference TRBV7-3 and TRBJ2-2, is GAGVSQTPSNKVTEKGKYVELRCDPISGHTALYWYRQSLGQGPEFLIYFQGTGAADDSGLPNDRFFAVRPEGSVSTLKIQRTERGDSAVYLCASSLLAVSDTGELFFGEGSRLTVL.

This chain uses TRBV6-6 with TRBJ1-4, with D possibly TRBD1 on 5 matching bases. V was cut by 6 bases and J by 6 bases, with 14 bases left in between. Germline lookup yields CDR1 MNHNY and CDR2 SVGAGI (reference sequence). This CDR3 has 14 amino acids. The CDR3 is CASRWRGKDEKLFF. The CDR3 DNA is TGTGCCAGCAGATGGCGGGGGAAGGATGAAAAACTGTTTTTT.

The rearrangement links TRBV3-1 (or the pseudogene TRBV3-2) to TRBJ1-2, with a weak D call TRBD1 (6 bases). The V end lost 3 bases, the J end lost 5 bases, and 16 bases lay between the germline ends. This CDR3 is 15 amino acids long. CDR1 and CDR2 (germline): LGHDT, YNNKEL (reference sequence). As DNA, the CDR3 is TGTGCCAGCAGCCAGGGGGCGACCCTAGAGTATGGCTACACCTTC. Translated, it gives CASSQGATLEYGYTF.